This record concerns one T cell receptor beta chain sequence. The target antigen is unknown. This record belongs to a study of T cells in Graves' hyperthyroidism and ophthalmopathy. About the research overall: Prior to any treatment, at the point of initial diagnosis, peripheral blood was collected.

Amplified TCR beta CDR3 regions derived from RNA transcripts. In the first-round RT-PCR of the TCR CDR3, the HTBI primer set was used. TCRdb reanalysed the multiplex PCR reads using MiXCR and keeps one entry per CDR3 protein. The sample contains hundreds of thousands of distinct CDR3 sequences, over 12% of which appear only once. Points from the study as a whole: A model built on 13 V-J features separated ophthalmopathy from stable hyperthyroidism.

Sequencing used blood. The clonotype comes from a man aged 18 to 29 with Graves' ophthalmopathy.

The CDR3 DNA sequence: TGTGCCAGCAGCCCACTTAATGGGGGGGGGGCTTTCTTT. Translation gives CASSPLNGGGAFF. The chain combines TRBV7-9 with TRBJ1-1; the D gene is possibly TRBD1 (5 bases). Germline CDR1 and CDR2: SEHNR and FQNEAQ (reference sequence). Trimming pared 5 bases from V and 11 bases from J, leaving 18 bases between. There are 13 residues in the CDR3. Combining the CDR3 with reference TRBV7-9 and TRBJ1-1 gives the whole variable domain DTGVSQNPRHKITKRGQNVTFRCDPISEHNRLYWYRQTLGQGPEFLTYFQNEAQLEKSRLLSDRFSAERPKGSFSTLEIQRTEQGDSAMYLCASSPLNGGGAFFGQGTRLTVV.